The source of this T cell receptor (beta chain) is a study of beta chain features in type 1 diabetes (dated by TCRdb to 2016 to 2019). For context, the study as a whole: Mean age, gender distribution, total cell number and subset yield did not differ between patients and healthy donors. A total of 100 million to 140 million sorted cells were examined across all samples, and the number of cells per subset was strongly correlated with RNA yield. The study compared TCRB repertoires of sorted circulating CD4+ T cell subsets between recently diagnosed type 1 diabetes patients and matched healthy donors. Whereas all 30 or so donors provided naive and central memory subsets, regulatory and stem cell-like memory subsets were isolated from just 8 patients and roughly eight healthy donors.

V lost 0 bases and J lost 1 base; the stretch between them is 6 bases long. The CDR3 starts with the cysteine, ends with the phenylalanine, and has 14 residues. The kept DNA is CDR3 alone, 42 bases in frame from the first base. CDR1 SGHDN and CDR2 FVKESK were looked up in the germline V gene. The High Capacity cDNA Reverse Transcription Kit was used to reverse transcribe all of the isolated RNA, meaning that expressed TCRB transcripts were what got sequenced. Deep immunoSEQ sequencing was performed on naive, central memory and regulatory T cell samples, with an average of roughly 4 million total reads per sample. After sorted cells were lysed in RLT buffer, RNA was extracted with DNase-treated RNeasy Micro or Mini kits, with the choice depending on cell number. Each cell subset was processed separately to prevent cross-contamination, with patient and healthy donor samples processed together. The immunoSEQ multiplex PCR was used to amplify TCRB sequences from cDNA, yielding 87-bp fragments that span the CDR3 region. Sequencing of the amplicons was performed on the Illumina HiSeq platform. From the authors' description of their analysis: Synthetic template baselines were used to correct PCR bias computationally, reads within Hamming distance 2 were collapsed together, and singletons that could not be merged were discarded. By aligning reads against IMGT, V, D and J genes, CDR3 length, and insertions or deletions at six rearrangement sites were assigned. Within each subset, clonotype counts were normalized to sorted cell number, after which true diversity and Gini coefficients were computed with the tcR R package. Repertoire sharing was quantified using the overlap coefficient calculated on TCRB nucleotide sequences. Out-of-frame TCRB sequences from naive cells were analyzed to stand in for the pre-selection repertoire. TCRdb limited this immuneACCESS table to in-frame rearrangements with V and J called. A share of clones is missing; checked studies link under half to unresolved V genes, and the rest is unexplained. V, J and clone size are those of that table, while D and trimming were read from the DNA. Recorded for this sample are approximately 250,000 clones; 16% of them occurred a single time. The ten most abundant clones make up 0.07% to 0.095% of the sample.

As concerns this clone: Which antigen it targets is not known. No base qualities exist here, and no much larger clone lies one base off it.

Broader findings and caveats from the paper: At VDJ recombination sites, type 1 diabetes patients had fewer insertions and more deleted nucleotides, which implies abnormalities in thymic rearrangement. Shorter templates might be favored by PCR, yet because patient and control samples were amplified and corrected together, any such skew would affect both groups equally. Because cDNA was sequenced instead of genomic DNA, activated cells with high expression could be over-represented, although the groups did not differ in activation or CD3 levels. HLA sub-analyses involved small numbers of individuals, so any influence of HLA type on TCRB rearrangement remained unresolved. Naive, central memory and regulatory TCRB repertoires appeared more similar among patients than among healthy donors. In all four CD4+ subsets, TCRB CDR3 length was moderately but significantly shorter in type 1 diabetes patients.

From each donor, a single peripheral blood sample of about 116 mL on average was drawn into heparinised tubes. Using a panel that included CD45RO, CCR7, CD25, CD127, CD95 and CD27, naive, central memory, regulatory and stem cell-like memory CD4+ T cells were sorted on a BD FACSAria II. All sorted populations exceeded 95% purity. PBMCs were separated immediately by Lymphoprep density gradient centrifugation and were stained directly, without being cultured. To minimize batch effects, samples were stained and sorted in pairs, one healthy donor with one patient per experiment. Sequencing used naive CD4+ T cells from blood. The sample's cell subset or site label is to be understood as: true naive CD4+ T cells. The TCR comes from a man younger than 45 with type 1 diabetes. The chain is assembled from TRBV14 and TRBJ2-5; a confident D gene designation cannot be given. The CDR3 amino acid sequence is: CASSQDPPQETQYF. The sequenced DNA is TGTGCCAGCAGCCAAGATCCTCCCCAAGAGACCCAGTACTTC.